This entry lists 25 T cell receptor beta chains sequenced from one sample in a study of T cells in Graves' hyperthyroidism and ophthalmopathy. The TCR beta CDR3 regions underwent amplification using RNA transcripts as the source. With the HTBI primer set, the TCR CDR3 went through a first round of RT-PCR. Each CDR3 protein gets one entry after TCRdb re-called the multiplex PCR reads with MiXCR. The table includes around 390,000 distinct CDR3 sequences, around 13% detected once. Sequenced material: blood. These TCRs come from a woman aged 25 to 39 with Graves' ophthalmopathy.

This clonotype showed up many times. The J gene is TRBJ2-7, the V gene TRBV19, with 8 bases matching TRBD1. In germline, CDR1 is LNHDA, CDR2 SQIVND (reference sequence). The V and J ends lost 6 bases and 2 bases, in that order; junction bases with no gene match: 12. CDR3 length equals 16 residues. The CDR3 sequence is CASSGQGRHSAYEQYF. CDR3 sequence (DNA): TGTGCCAGTAGCGGACAGGGCAGACATTCAGCCTACGAGCAGTACTTC.

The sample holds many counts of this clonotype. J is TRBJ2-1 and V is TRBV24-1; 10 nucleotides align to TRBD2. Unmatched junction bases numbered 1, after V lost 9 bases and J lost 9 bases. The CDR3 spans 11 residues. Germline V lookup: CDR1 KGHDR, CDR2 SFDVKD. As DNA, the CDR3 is TGTGCCACCTTAGCGGGGGGTGAGCAGTTCTTC. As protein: CATLAGGEQFF.

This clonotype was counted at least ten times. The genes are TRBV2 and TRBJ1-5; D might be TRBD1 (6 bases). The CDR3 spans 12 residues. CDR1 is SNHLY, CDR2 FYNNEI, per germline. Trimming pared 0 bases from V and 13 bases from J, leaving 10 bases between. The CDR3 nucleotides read TGTGCCAGCAGTGAAGCGGGGGGCCGTCAGCATTTT. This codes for CASSEAGGRQHF.

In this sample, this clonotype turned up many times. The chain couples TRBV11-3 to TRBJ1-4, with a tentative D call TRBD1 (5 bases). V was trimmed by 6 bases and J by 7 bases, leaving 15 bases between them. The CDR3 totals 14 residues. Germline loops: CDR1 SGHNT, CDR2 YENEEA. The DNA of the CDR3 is TGTGCCAGCAGTTCCGGGGGGGGAACTGAAAAACTGTTTTTT. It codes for CASSSGGGTEKLFF. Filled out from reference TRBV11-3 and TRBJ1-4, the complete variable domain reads EAGVVQSPRYKIIEKKQPVAFWCNPISGHNTLYWYLQNLGQGPELLIRYENEEAVDDSQLPKDRFSAERLKGVDSTLKIQPAELGDSAVYLCASSSGGGTEKLFFGSGTQLSVL.

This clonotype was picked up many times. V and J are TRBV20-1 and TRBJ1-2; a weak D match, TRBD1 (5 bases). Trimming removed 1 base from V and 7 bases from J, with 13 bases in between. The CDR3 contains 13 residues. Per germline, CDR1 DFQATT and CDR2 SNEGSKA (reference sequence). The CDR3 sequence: CSARVGGDGGYTF. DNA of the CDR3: TGCAGTGCTAGAGTGGGGGGGGATGGTGGCTACACCTTC.

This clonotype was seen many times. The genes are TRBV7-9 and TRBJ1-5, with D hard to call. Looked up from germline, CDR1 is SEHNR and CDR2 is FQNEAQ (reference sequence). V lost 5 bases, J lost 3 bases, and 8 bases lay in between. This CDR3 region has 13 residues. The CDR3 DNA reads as TGTGCCAGCAGCGGTAATTACAATCAGCCCCAGCATTTT. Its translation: CASSGNYNQPQHF.

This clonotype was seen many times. CDR3 nucleotides: TGCGCCAGCAGTCCTTCGGGACAGGTCTACTATGGCTACACCTTC. As protein: CASSPSGQVYYGYTF. V and J are TRBV5-1 and TRBJ1-2, with 8 bases fitting TRBD1. Germline V gives CDR1 SGHRS, CDR2 YFSETQ. J was trimmed by 3 bases and V by 5 bases; bases with no gene match: 9. This CDR3 region has 15 residues.

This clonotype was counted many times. CDR3 amino acids: CASGQGSISRDNEQFF. CDR3 in DNA: TGTGCCAGCGGACAGGGGTCGATTTCACGGGACAATGAGCAGTTCTTC. The V and J genes are TRBV28 and TRBJ2-1; 9 positions match TRBD1. Germline trimming cut 8 bases from V and 5 bases from J; bases unmatched to any gene: 13. The CDR3 covers 16 residues. The germline CDR1 and CDR2 sequences are MDHEN and SYDVKM. The variable domain in full, with the rest retrieved from reference TRBV28 and TRBJ2-1, is DVKVTQSSRYLVKRTGEKVFLECVQDMDHENMFWYRQDPGLGLRLIYFSYDVKMKEKGDIPEGYSVSREKKERFSLILESASTNQTSMYLCASGQGSISRDNEQFFGPGTRLTVL.

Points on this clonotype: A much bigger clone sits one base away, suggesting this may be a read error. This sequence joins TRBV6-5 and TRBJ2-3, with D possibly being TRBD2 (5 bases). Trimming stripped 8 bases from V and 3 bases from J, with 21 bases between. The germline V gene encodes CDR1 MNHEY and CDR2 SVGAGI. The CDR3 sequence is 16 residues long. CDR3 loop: CASGYRSGYGTDTQYF. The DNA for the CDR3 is TGTGCCAGCGGCTATCGATCGGGGTATGGGACAGATACGCAGTATTTT.

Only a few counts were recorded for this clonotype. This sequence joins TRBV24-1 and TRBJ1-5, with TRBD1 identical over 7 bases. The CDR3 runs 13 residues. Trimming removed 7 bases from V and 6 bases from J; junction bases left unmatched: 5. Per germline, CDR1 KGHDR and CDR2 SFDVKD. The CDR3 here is CATSRQGSQPQHF. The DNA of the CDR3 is TGTGCCACCAGCCGACAGGGATCTCAGCCCCAGCATTTT.

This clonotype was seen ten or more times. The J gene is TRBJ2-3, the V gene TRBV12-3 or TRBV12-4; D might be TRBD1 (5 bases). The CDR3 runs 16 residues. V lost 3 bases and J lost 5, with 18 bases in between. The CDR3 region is CASSLVSGRGKDTQYF. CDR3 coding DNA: TGTGCCAGCAGTTTGGTATCGGGTAGGGGCAAAGATACGCAGTATTTT.

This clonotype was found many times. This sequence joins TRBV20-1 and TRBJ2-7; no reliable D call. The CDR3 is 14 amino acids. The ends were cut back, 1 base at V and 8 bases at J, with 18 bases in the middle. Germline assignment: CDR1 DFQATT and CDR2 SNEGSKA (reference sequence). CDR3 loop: CSARVLGLNEQQYF. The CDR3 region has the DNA TGCAGTGCTAGAGTCCTCGGCCTGAACGAACAGCAGTACTTC.

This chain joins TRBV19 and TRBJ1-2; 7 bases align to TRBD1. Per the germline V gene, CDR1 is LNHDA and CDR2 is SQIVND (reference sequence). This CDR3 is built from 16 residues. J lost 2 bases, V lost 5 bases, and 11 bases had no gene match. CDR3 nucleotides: TGTGCCAGTAGTGTCCGGGACAGCTATTCGAACTATGGCTACACCTTC. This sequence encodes CASSVRDSYSNYGYTF.

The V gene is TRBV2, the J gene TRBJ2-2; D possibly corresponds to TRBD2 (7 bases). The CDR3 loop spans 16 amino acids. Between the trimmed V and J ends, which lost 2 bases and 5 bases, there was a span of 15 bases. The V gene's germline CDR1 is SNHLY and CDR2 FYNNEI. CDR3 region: CASSERGGRLTGELFF. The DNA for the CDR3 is TGTGCCAGCAGTGAACGCGGGGGCCGACTGACCGGGGAGCTGTTTTTT.

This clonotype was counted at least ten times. The CDR3 DNA reads TGTGCCTGGAGTCGACAGGGGGAAGCCTACGAGCAGTACTTC. Translated, it gives CAWSRQGEAYEQYF. The chain recombines TRBV30 with TRBJ2-7; 9 positions match TRBD1. The CDR3 is made up of 14 amino acids. Germline CDR1 reads GTSNPN; CDR2 reads SVGIG (reference sequence). With 2 bases clipped from V and 2 bases from J, the junction kept 4 bases outside the gene matches.

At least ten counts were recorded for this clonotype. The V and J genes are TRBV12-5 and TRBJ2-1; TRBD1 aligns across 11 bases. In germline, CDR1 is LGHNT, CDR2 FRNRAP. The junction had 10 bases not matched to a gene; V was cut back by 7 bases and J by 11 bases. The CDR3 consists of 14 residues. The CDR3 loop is CASAPRTGGSQQFF. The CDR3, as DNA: TGTGCTAGTGCCCCCAGGACAGGGGGCAGCCAGCAGTTCTTC.

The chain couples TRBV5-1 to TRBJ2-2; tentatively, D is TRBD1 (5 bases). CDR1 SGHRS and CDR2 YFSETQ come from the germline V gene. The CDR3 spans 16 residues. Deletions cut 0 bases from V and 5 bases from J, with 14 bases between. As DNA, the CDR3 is TGCGCCAGCAGCTTGGAAGGGTCGAAGGGGACCGGGGAGCTGTTTTTT. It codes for CASSLEGSKGTGELFF.

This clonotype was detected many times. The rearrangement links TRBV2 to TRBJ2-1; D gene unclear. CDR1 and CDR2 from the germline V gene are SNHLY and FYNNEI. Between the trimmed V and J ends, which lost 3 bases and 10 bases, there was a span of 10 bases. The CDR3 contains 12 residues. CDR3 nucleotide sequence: TGTGCCAGCAGTGAGCAGGTAGGCGAGCAGTTCTTC. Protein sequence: CASSEQVGEQFF.

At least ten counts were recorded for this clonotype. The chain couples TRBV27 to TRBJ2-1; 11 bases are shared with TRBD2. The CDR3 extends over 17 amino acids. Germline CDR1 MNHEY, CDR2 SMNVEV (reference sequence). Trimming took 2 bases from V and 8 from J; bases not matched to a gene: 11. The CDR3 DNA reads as TGTGCCAGCAGTTTAGCGACTAGCGGGGTACGAGGGGATGAGCAGTTCTTC. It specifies CASSLATSGVRGDEQFF.

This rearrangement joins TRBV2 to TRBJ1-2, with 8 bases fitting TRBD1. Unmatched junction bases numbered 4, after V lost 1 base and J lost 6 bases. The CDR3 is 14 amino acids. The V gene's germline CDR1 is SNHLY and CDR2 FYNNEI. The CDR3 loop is CASSEGSGGNGYTF. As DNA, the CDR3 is TGTGCCAGCAGTGAAGGGTCAGGGGGCAATGGCTACACCTTC.

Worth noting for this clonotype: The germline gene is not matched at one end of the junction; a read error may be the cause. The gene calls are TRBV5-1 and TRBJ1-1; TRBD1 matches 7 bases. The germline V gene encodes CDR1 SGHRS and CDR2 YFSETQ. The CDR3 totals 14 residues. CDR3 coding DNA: TGTGCCAGCAGCTTAACCCCAGGGGGGACTGAAGCTTTCTTT. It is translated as CASSLTPGGTEAFF. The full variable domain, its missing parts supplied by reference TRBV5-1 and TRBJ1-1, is KAGVTQTPRYLIKTRGQQVTLSCSPISGHRSVSWYQQTPGQGLQFLFEYFSETQRNKGNFPGRFSGRQFSNSRSEMNVSTLELGDSALYLCASSLTPGGTEAFFGQGTRLTVV.

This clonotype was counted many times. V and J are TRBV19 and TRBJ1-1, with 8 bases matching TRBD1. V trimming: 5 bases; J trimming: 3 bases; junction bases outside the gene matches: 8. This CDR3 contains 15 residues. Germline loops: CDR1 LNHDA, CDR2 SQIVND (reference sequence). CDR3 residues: CASSGQGGFYTEAFF. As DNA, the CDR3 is TGTGCCAGTAGTGGACAGGGTGGGTTCTACACTGAAGCTTTCTTT. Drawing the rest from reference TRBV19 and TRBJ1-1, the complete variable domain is DGGITQSPKYLFRKEGQNVTLSCEQNLNHDAMYWYRQDPGQGLRLIYYSQIVNDFQKGDIAEGYSVSREKKESFPLTVTSAQKNPTAFYLCASSGQGGFYTEAFFGQGTRLTVV.

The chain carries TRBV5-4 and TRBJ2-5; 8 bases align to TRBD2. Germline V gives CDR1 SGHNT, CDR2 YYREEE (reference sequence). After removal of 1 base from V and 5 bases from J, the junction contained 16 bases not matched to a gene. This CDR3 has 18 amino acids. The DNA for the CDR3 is TGTGCCAGCAGCTTGTGGGGAGCGGGGGCTAGCGGAAGGGAGACCCAGTACTTC. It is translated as CASSLWGAGASGRETQYF.

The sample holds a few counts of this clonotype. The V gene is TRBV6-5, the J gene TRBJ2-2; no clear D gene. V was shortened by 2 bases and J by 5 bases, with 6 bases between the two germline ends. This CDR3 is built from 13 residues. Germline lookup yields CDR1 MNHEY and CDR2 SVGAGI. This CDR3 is CASSYGWTGELFF. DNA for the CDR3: TGTGCCAGCAGTTACGGGTGGACCGGGGAGCTGTTTTTT.

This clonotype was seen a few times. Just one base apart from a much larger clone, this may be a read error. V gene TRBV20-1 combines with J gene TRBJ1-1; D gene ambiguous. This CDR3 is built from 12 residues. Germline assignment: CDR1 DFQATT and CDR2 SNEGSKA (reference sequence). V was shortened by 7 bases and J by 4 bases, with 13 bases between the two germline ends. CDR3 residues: CSGPLEVTEAFF. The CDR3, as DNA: TGCAGTGGCCCCTTGGAAGTCACTGAAGCTTTCTTT.